The 3 T cell receptor beta chains listed next were all sequenced from one sample in a study of T cell changes during pregnancy in multiple sclerosis. This table comes from immunoSEQ multiplex PCR, and its TCRdb copy is limited to in-frame clones, with some not included. The sample consists of under 130,000 clones, roughly 92% of them appearing once. Material: peripheral blood, obtained after pregnancy. These receptors were taken from a female donor with multiple sclerosis, enrolled in a pregnancy study.

The chain combines TRBV9 with TRBJ1-4; the D gene is possibly TRBD1 (6 bases). The germline V and J ends were trimmed by 0 bases and 8 bases, with 8 bases remaining between them. This CDR3 has 13 amino acids. Germline loops: CDR1 SGDLS, CDR2 YYNGEE. Here the CDR3 reads CASSVGTEEKLFF. The DNA for the CDR3 is TGTGCCAGCAGCGTAGGGACAGAAGAAAAACTGTTTTTT.

The chain combines TRBV15 with TRBJ1-5, with TRBD1 as a possible D gene (5 bases). V gave up 4 bases and J gave up 7 bases, with 26 bases separating them. This CDR3 contains 18 residues. Germline CDR1 LNHNV, CDR2 YYDKDF (reference sequence). The CDR3 DNA sequence: TGTGCCACCAGCATCTCATGGACGGCGGACAACGGGTGGCAGCCCCAGCATTTT. Translating gives CATSISWTADNGWQPQHF.

The chain combines TRBV9 with TRBJ1-3, with 8 bases that match TRBD1. CDR1 is SGDLS and CDR2 is YYNGEE in the germline V gene. The CDR3 length is 15 residues. V trimming: 3 bases; J trimming: 3 bases; junction bases outside the gene matches: 5. The CDR3 bases are TGTGCCAGCAGCGAGGGGGGGACAGGTGGAAACACCATATATTTT. Its protein product is CASSEGGTGGNTIYF.